The sequence of this TCR beta chain was determined in a study of blood T cell repertoires in COVID-19. Study-wide context: PBMCs, B-cell-depleted T cells, or T cells were the source of the cDNA or gDNA that made up the material.

TCRdb's table, derived via immunoSEQ multiplex PCR, lists solely in-frame clones and lacks some. Here the sample spans about 270,000 clones, around nine tenths being singletons. Trimming removed 3 bases at V and 4 bases at J, with 9 bases between. This CDR3 spans 14 amino acids. Germline CDR1 is MGHDK and CDR2 is SYGVNS. Sample: PBMCs or T cells enriched from blood (not recorded which). The source of this sequence is a woman between 18 and 30 years old who had recovered from COVID-19. The chain combines TRBV25-1 with TRBJ1-4, with a tentative D call TRBD1 (6 bases). CDR3 loop: CASSENRDNEKLFF. The CDR3 nucleotides read TGTGCCAGCAGTGAGAACAGGGATAATGAAAAACTGTTTTTT.